This T cell receptor (beta chain) is drawn from a study of Graves' ophthalmopathy and Graves' hyperthyroidism. Trimming cost V 4 bases and J 0 bases; bases outside gene matches: 4. Germline lookup yields CDR1 LNHDA and CDR2 SQIVND (reference sequence). The CDR3 totals 15 residues. The authors amplified TCR beta CDR3 regions, and they did so from RNA transcripts for repertoire sequencing. After a first-round RT-PCR with HTBI primers, a second-round multiplex PCR was run. One entry per CDR3 protein results from TCRdb running MiXCR on the multiplex PCR reads. Of 45,000 to 60,000 distinct CDR3 sequences listed, approximately 50% are singletons. Ophthalmopathy in the donors was of moderate-to-severe activity, with CAS ≥3, NOSPECS ≥4 and duration under 3 months. Orbital computed tomography and thyroid ultrasound, along with TRAb, serum thyroxine and clinical symptoms, underpinned diagnosis.

The specimen was peripheral blood. The chain employs TRBV19 and TRBJ2-3; 7 positions agree with TRBD1. The sequence was collected from an adult woman with Graves' ophthalmopathy. The CDR3 nucleotides read TGTGCCAGTAGTAAACAGGGGCTGAGCACAGATACGCAGTATTTT. This gives the protein CASSKQGLSTDTQYF.